This T cell receptor beta chain was identified in a study of T cell responses to AZD1222 COVID-19 vaccine. Study observations and caveats: Baseline seropositivity characterized only a handful of AZD1222 recipients. Repertoires were obtained only post-peak T cell response.

Generated by immunoSEQ multiplex PCR, the TCRdb table keeps only in-frame clones and is missing some. The sample yields 150,000 or so clones, approximately 89% seen once. As concerns this clone: Its cognate antigen is unknown.

V trimming: 1 base; J trimming: 0 bases; junction bases outside the gene matches: 9. This CDR3 spans 18 amino acids. Germline V gene sequence: CDR1 SGHDN, CDR2 FVKESK. This chain uses TRBV14 with TRBJ2-5; 9 nucleotides agree with TRBD2. The sequence was obtained from an adult in good health. This specimen consisted of peripheral blood, obtained on day 0 of AZD1222 vaccination. Here the CDR3 DNA reads TGTGCCAGCAGCCAAGCAGTCCTGGCGGGGGGGTACCAAGAGACCCAGTACTTC. Protein product: CASSQAVLAGGYQETQYF.